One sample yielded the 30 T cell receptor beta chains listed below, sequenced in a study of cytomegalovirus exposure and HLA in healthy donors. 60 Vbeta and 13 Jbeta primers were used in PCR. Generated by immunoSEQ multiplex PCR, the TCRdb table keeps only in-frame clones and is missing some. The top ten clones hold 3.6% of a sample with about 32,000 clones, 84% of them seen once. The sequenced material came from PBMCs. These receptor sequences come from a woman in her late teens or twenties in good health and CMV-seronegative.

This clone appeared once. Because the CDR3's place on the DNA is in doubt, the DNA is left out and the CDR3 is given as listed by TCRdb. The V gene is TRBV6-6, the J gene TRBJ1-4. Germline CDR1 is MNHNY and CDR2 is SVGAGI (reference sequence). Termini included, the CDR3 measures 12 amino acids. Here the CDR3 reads CASSPPVGAGIF.

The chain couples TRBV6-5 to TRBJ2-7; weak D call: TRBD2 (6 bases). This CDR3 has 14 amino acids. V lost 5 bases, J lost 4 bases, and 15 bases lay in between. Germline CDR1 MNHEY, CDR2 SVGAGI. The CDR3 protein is CASSQPGSSYEQYF. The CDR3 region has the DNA TGTGCCAGCAGTCAGCCCGGGAGCTCGTACGAGCAGTACTTC.

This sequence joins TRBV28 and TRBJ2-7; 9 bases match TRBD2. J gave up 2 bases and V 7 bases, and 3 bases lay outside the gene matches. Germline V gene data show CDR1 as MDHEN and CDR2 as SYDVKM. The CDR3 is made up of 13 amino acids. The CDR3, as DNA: TGTGCCAGCAAAGCGGGAGGAACCTACGAGCAGTACTTC. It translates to CASKAGGTYEQYF.

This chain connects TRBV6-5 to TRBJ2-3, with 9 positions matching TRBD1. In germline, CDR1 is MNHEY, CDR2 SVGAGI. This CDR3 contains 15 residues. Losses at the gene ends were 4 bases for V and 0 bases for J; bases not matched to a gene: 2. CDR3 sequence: CASSWGTGSTDTQYF. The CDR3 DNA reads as TGTGCCAGCAGTTGGGGGACAGGGAGCACAGATACGCAGTATTTT.

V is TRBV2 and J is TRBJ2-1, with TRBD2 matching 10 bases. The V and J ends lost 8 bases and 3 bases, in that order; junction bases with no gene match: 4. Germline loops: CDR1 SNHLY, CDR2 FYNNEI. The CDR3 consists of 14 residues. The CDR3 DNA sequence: TGTGCCAGCTTTAGACTAGCGGGCTACAATGAGCAGTTCTTC. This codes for CASFRLAGYNEQFF.

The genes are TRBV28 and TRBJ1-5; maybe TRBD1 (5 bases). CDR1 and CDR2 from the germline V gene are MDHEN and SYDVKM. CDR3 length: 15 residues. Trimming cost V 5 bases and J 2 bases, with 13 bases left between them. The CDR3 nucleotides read TGTGCCAGCAGTCGGGGGTGGGATGGCAATCAGCCCCAGCATTTT. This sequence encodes CASSRGWDGNQPQHF.

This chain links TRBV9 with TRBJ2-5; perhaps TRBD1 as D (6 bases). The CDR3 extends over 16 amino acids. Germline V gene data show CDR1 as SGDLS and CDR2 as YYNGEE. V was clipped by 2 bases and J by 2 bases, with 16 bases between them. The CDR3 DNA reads TGTGCCAGCAGCGTCGATCCGGGACAAAAGCAAGAGACCCAGTACTTC. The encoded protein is CASSVDPGQKQETQYF.

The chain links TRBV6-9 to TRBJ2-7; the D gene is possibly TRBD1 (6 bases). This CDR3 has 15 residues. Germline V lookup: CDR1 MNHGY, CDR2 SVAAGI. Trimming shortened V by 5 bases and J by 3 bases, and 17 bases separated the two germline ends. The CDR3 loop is CASSRIWDNYYEQYF. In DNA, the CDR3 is TGTGCCAGCAGTCGCATTTGGGACAATTACTACGAGCAGTACTTC.

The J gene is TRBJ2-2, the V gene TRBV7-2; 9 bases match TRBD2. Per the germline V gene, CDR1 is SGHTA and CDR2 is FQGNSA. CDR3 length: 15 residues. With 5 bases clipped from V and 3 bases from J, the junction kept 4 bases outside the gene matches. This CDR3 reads CASSPAGGDTGELFF. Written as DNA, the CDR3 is TGTGCCAGCAGCCCAGCGGGGGGTGACACCGGGGAGCTGTTTTTT.

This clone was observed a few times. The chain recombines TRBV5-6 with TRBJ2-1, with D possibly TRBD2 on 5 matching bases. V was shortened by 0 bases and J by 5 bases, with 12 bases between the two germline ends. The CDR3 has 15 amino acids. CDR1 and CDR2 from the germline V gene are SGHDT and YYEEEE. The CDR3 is CASSLAGSGDNEQFF. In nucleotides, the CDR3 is TGTGCCAGCAGCTTGGCCGGAAGCGGTGACAATGAGCAGTTCTTC.

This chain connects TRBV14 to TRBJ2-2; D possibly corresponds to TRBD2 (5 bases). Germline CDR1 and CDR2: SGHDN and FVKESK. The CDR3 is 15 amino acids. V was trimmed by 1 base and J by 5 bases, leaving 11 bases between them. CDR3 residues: CASSQGTVGTGELFF. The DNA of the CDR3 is TGTGCCAGCAGCCAAGGGACTGTCGGAACCGGGGAGCTGTTTTTT. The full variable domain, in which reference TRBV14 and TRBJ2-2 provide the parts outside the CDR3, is EAGVTQFPSHSVIEKGQTVTLRCDPISGHDNLYWYRRVMGKEIKFLLHFVKESKQDESGMPNNRFLAERTGGTYSTLKVQPAELEDSGVYFCASSQGTVGTGELFFGEGSRLTVL.

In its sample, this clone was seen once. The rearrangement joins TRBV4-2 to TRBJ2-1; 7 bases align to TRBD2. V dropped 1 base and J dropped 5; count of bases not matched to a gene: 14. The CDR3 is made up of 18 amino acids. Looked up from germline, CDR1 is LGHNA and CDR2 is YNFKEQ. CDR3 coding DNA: TGTGCCAGCAGCCAAGTAGGGACTACCTTTTATTTGGACAATGAGCAGTTCTTC. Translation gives CASSQVGTTFYLDNEQFF.

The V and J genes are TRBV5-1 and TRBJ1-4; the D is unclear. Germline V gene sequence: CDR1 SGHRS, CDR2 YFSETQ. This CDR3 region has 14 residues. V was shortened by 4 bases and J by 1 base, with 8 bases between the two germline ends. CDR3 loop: CASSPEGTNEKLFF. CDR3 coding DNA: TGCGCCAGCAGCCCGGAGGGAACTAATGAAAAACTGTTTTTT.

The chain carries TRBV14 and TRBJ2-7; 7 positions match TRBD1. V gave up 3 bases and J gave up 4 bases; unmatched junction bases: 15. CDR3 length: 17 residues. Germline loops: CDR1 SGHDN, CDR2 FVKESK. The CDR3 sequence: CASSHYRGRGPLYEQYF. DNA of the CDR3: TGTGCCAGCAGCCATTATAGGGGGCGCGGGCCTTTGTACGAGCAGTACTTC.

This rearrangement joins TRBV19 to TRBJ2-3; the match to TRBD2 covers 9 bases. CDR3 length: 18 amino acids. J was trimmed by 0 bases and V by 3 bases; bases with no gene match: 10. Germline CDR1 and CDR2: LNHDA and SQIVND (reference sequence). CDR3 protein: CASSINFHSGSSTDTQYF. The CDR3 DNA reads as TGTGCCAGTAGTATTAACTTCCATAGCGGGAGTAGCACAGATACGCAGTATTTT. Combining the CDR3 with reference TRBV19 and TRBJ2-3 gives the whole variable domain DGGITQSPKYLFRKEGQNVTLSCEQNLNHDAMYWYRQDPGQGLRLIYYSQIVNDFQKGDIAEGYSVSREKKESFPLTVTSAQKNPTAFYLCASSINFHSGSSTDTQYFGPGTRLTVL.

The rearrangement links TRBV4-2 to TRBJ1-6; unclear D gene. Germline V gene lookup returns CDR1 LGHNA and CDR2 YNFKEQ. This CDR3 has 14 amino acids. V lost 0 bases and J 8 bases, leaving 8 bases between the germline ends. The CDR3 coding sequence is TGTGCCAGCAGCCAAGAACCGGGAGATTCACCCCTCCACTTT. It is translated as CASSQEPGDSPLHF.

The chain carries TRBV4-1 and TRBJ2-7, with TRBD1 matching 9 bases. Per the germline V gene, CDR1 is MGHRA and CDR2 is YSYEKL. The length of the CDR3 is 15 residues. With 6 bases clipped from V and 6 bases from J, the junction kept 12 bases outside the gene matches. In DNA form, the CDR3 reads TGCGCCAGCAGTTACGCGGGACAGGGCGGATTCGAGCAGTACTTC. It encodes CASSYAGQGGFEQYF.

The CDR3 protein is CATSRGGQGDLDGYTF. The CDR3 region has the DNA TGTGCCACCAGCAGAGGGGGACAGGGGGATCTTGATGGCTACACCTTC. This chain joins TRBV15 and TRBJ1-2; 11 bases are a match to TRBD1. The germline V gene encodes CDR1 LNHNV and CDR2 YYDKDF (reference sequence). After removal of 1 base from V and 6 bases from J, the junction contained 7 bases not matched to a gene. This CDR3 is built from 16 residues.

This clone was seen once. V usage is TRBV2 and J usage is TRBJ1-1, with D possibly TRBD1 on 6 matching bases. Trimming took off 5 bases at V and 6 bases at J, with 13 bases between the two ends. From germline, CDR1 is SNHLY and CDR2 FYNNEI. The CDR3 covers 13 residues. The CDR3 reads CASSRQDLAEAFF. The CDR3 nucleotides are TGTGCCAGCAGTCGACAGGATCTGGCTGAAGCTTTCTTT. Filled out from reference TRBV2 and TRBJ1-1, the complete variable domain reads EPEVTQTPSHQVTQMGQEVILRCVPISNHLYFYWYRQILGQKVEFLVSFYNNEISEKSEIFDDQFSVERPDGSNFTLKIRSTKLEDSAMYFCASSRQDLAEAFFGQGTRLTVV.

The CDR3 protein is CASSQYRGGNYGYTF. The CDR3 bases are TGTGCCAGCAGCCAGTACAGGGGTGGAAACTATGGCTACACCTTC. The chain employs TRBV7-2 and TRBJ1-2, with 7 bases lining up with TRBD1. From germline, CDR1 is SGHTA and CDR2 FQGNSA. The V segment lost 5 bases and the J segment 2 bases; nucleotides outside the gene matches: 8. The CDR3 is 15 residues long.

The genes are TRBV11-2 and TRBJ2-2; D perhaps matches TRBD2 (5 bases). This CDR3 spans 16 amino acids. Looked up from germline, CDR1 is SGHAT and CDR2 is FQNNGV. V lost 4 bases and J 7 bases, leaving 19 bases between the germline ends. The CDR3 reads CASSSLKRAEGGELFF. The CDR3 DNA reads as TGTGCCAGCAGCTCCTTAAAGAGAGCGGAAGGCGGGGAGCTGTTTTTT.

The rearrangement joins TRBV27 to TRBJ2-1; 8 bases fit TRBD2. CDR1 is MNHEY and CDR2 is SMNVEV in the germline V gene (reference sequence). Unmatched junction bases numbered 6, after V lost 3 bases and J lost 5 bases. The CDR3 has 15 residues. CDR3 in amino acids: CASSFIAGPDNEQFF. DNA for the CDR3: TGTGCCAGCAGTTTCATAGCGGGGCCCGACAATGAGCAGTTCTTC.

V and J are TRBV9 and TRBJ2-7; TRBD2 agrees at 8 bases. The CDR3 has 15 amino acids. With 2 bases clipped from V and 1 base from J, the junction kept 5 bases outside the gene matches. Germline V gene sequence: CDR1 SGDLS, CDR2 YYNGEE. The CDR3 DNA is TGTGCCAGCAGCGTTTCTAGCGGGCGTTCCTACGAGCAGTACTTC. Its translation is CASSVSSGRSYEQYF.

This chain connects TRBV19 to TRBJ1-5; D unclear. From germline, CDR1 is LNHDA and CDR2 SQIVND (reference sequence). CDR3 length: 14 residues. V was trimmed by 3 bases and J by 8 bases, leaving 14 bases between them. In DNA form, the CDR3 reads TGTGCCAGTAGTATTGTGGGCGGGCGGAAGCCCCAGCATTTT. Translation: CASSIVGGRKPQHF.

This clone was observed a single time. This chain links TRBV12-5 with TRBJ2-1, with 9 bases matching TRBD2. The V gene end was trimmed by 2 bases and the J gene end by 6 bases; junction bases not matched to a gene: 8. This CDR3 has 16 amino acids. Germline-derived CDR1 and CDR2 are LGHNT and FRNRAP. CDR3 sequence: CASGLIIAGAGNEQFF. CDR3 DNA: TGTGCTAGTGGTTTGATAATAGCGGGAGCGGGCAATGAGCAGTTCTTC. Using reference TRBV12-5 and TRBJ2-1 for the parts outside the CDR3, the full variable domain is DARVTQTPRHKVTEMGQEVTMRCQPILGHNTVFWYRQTMMQGLELLAYFRNRAPLDDSGMPKDRFSAEMPDATLATLKIQPSEPRDSAVYFCASGLIIAGAGNEQFFGPGTRLTVL.

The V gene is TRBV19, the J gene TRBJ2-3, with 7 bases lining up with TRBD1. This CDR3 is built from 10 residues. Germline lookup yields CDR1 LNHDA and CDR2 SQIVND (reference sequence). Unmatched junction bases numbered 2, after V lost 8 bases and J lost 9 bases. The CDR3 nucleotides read TGTGCCAGTCGGGACAGCACGCAGTATTTT. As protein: CASRDSTQYF.

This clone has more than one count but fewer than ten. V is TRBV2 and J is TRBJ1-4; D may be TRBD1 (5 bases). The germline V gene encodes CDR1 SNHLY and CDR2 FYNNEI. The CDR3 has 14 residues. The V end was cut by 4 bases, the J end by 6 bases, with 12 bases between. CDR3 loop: CASSVGTTYEKLFF. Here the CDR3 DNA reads TGTGCCAGCAGTGTCGGGACTACGTATGAAAAACTGTTTTTT.

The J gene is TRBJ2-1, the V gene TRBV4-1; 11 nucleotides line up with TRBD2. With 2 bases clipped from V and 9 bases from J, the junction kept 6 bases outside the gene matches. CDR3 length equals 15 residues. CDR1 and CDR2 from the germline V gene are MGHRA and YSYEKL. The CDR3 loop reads CASSQSPGLAGEQFF. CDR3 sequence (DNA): TGCGCCAGCAGCCAATCCCCTGGACTAGCGGGTGAGCAGTTCTTC.

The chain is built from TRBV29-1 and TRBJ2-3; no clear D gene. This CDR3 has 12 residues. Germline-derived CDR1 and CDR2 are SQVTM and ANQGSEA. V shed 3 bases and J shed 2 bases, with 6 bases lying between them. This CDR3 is CSVDLYTDTQYF. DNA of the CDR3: TGCAGCGTTGACCTTTACACAGATACGCAGTATTTT.

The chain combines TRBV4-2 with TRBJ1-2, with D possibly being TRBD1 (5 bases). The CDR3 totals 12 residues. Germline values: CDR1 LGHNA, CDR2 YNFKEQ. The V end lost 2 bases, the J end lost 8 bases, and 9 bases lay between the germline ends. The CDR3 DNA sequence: TGTGCCAGCAGCCAATCAGGGATCGGCTACACCTTC. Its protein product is CASSQSGIGYTF.